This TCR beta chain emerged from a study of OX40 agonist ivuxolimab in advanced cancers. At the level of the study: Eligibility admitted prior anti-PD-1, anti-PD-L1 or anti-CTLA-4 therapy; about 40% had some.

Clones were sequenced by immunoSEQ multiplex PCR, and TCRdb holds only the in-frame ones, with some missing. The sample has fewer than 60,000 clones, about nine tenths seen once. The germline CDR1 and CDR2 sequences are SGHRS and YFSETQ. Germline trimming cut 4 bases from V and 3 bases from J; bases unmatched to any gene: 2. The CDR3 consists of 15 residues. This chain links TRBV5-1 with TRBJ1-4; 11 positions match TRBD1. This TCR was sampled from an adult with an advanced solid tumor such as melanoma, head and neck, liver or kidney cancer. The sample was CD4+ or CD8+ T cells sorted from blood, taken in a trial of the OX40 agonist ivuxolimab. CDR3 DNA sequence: TGCGCCAGCAGCGGACAGGGGGCTTCTAATGAAAAACTGTTTTTT. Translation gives CASSGQGASNEKLFF.